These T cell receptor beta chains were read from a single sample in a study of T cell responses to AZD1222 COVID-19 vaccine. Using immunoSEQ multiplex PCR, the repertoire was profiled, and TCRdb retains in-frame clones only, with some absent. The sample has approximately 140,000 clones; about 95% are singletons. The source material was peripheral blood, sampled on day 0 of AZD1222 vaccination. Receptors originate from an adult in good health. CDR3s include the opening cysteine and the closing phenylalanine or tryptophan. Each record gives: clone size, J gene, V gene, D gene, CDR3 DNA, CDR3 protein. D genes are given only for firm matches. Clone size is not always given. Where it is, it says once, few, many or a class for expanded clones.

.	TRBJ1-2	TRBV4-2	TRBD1	TGTGCCAGCAGCCAGGGACAGGGAGCAGAAGGCTACACCTTC	CASSQGQGAEGYTF
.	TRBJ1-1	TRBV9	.	TGTGCCAGCAGCTCCCAGGCCCTGGCTTTCTTT	CASSSQALAFF
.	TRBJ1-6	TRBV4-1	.	TGCGCCAGCAGCCAAGAGGGGCGGGCACACTCCAATTCACCCCTCCACTTT	CASSQEGRAHSNSPLHF
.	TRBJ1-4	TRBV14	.	TGTGCCAGCAGCCAAGATCCCACCGCCGCGGGGGAAAAACTGTTTTTT	CASSQDPTAAGEKLFF
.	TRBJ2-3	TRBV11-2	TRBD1	TGTGCCAGCACCCCGGTGACAGGGCCCACAGATACGCAGTATTTT	CASTPVTGPTDTQYF
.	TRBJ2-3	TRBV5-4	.	TGTGCCAGCAAACGACTCGGAAATACAGATACGCAGTATTTT	CASKRLGNTDTQYF
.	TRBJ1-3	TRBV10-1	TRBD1	TGCGCCAGTTCGGGACAGGGGGCGAACACCATATATTTT	CASSGQGANTIYF
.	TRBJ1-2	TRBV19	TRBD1	TGTGCCAGTAGGACACCACAGGGGTACTATGGCTACACCTTC	CASRTPQGYYGYTF
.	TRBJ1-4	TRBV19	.	TGTGCCAGTAGTATATTCGGGAGCAGAAATGAAAAACTGTTTTTT	CASSIFGSRNEKLFF
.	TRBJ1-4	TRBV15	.	TGTGCCACCAGCAGAGATCGACATGGTCAAAATGAAAAACTGTTTTTT	CATSRDRHGQNEKLFF
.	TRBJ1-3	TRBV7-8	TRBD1	TGTGCCAGCAGCCCTACGCCGGGACAGGGGTACTCTGGAAACACCATATATTTT	CASSPTPGQGYSGNTIYF
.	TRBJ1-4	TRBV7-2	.	TGTGCCAGCAGCTTAGATCCTACGGCAACTAATGAAAAACTGTTTTTT	CASSLDPTATNEKLFF
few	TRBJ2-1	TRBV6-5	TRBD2	TGTGCCAGCTCCCAGCGGGGAAGGGGTGAGCAGTTCTTC	CASSQRGRGEQFF
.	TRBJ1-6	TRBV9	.	TGTGCCAGCAGCCCACACCGTGACTCACCCCTCCACTTT	CASSPHRDSPLHF
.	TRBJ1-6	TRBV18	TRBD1	TGTGCCAGCTCTCCGGGACAGGGGGATAATTCACCCCTCCACTTT	CASSPGQGDNSPLHF
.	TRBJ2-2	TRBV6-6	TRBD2	TGTGCCAGCAGGCCCCTAGCGGGGTATATAGGGGAGCTGTTTTTT	CASRPLAGYIGELFF
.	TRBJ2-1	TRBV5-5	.	TGTGCCAGCAGCGGGGAGGTCTACAATGAGCAGTTCTTC	CASSGEVYNEQFF
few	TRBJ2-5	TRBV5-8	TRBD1	TGTGCCAGCAGCTGGGGACAGGGGAATGGCCAAGAGACCCAGTACTTC	CASSWGQGNGQETQYF
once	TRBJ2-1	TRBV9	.	TGTGCCAGCAGCGTAGAGGGTGGCCACAATGAGCAGTTCTTC	CASSVEGGHNEQFF
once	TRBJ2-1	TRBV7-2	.	TGTGCCAGCAGCCCGCAGGGATACTCCTACAATGAGCAGTTCTTC	CASSPQGYSYNEQFF
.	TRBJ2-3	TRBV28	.	TGTGCCAGCAGTTTATTAGGACAGTCCACAGATACGCAGTATTTT	CASSLLGQSTDTQYF
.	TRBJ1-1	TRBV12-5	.	TGTGCTAGTGGTTTGGTACTACGGGGTCGGACTGAAGCTTTCTTT	CASGLVLRGRTEAFF
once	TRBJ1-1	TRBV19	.	TGTGCCAGTAGTATTTCAGGAGAGAACACTGAAGCTTTCTTT	CASSISGENTEAFF
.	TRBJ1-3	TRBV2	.	TGTGCCAGCAGTCCTCGGAACACCATATATTTT	CASSPRNTIYF
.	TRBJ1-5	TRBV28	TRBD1	TGTGCCAGCAGTTTAGCCCGGCGGCAGGGGGGCAATCAGCCCCAGCATTTT	CASSLARRQGGNQPQHF
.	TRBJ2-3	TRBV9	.	TGTGCCAGCAGCGTTTCTTCAGATACGCAGTATTTT	CASSVSSDTQYF
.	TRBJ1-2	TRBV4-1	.	TGCGCCAGCAGCCCCGGGGAGGGAGGCTATGGCTACACCTTC	CASSPGEGGYGYTF
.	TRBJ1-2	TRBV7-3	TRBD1	TGTGCCAGCAGCACCGGGACAGATGGCTACACCTTC	CASSTGTDGYTF
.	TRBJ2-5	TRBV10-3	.	TGTGCCATCAGTGAGGGGTTGGGGGTGAAAGAGACCCAGTACTTC	CAISEGLGVKETQYF
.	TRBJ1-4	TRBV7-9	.	TGTGCCAGCAGCCCATATATGACAGGAGAGAATGAAAAACTGTTTTTT	CASSPYMTGENEKLFF
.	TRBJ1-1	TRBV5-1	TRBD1	TGCGCCAGCAGCGAGCCGGGACAGGGCAATGAAGCTTTCTTT	CASSEPGQGNEAFF
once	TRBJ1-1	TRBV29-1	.	TGCAGCGTTGGGGTTATGAACACTGAAGCTTTCTTT	CSVGVMNTEAFF
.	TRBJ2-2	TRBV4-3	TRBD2	TGCGCCAGCAGCGAAAGACTAGCGGGAACTGGGGAGCTGTTTTTT	CASSERLAGTGELFF
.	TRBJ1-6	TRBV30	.	TGTGCCTGGGGGAGGGCTGGATCACCCCTCCACTTT	CAWGRAGSPLHF
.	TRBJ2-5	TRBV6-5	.	TGTGCCAGCAGTTACTGGGGACACCAAGAGACCCAGTACTTC	CASSYWGHQETQYF
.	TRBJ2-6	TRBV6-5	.	TGTGCCAGCAGTCCAAGCGGGTCTGGGGCCAACGTCCTGACTTTC	CASSPSGSGANVLTF
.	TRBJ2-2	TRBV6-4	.	TGTGCCAGCAGTGTGAGAGCGAACACCGGGGAGCTGTTTTTT	CASSVRANTGELFF
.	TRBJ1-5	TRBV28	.	TGTGCCAGCAGTCCCTCGTCAGGGTTCGATCAGCCCCAGCATTTT	CASSPSSGFDQPQHF
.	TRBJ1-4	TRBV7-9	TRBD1	TGTGCCAGCAGCTTAACAGGGGTAAATGAAAAACCATTTTTT	CASSLTGVNEKPFF
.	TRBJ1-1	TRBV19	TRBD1	TGTGCCAGTGAGCACGACAGGGGCTACACTGAAGCTTTCTTT	CASEHDRGYTEAFF